This T cell receptor (beta chain) was identified during a study of blood T cells in healthy people across ages. CDR3 size: 14 residues. V dropped 5 bases and J dropped 8 bases, with 16 bases sitting between them. The germline gives CDR1 LGHNA, CDR2 YSLEER. Broader study findings: Roughly linear declines in TCR beta diversity per million T cells occurred with age. Naive CD4+ cells and diversity were both higher in long-lived donors than in aged donors.

The authors ran a second PCR of about 7 to 11 cycles using a sample-barcoded 5' primer and a J-beta primer mix. Template switching added a 12-random-nucleotide identifier to every cDNA molecule. Individual samples furnished no less than 2.5 million CDR3-containing paired-end reads apiece. TCRdb reprocessed the 5' RACE reads with MiXCR, giving one entry per CDR3 protein. The sample lists about 810,000 distinct CDR3 sequences; 35% to 40% were seen once. As for this clonotype: Its antigen is not known.

This rearrangement joins TRBV4-3 to TRBJ2-1; D is unclear. Sequencing was performed on blood. The sequence was obtained from a man aged 18 to 29 in good health. CDR3 DNA sequence: TGCGCCAGCAGCGGAACTGGTTGGATCGATGAGCAGTTCTTC. Translated, it gives CASSGTGWIDEQFF.